Below are 29 T cell receptor beta chains sequenced from a single sample in a study of OX40 agonist ivuxolimab in advanced cancers. Assay used: immunoSEQ multiplex PCR; TCRdb lists only in-frame clones, some missing. The sample carries fewer than 55,000 clones, around 87% recorded once. The input for sequencing was CD4+ or CD8+ T cells sorted from blood, taken in a trial of the OX40 agonist ivuxolimab. The origin of the receptors is an adult with an advanced solid tumor such as melanoma, head and neck, liver or kidney cancer.

This clone has just a few counts. For the CDR3, the DNA is TGTGCCAGCACCTTGACAGGGGCGCAGAGCTACAATGAGCAGTTCTTC. It encodes CASTLTGAQSYNEQFF. This chain joins TRBV2 and TRBJ2-1; TRBD1 matches at 8 bases. This CDR3 region has 16 residues. Germline lookup yields CDR1 SNHLY and CDR2 FYNNEI. V lost 7 bases and J lost 3; bases outside the gene matches: 11.

The CDR3 nucleotides are TGTGCCAGCAGTCAGGACAGGGATGATGAGCAGTTCTTC. Translation gives CASSQDRDDEQFF. The gene calls are TRBV2 and TRBJ2-1; 8 nucleotides line up with TRBD1. The CDR3 is 13 residues long. In germline, CDR1 is SNHLY, CDR2 FYNNEI. V shed 5 bases and J 8 bases; nucleotides not matched to a gene: 5.

The table lists this clone with a few counts. The rearrangement links TRBV7-2 to TRBJ2-7, with D possibly being TRBD1 (6 bases). This CDR3 has 14 residues. V lost 5 bases and J 4 bases, leaving 15 bases between the germline ends. CDR1 and CDR2 from the germline V gene are SGHTA and FQGNSA. CDR3 nucleotides: TGTGCCAGCAGCGTATCCTGGACAGCTTACGAGCAGTACTTC. It encodes CASSVSWTAYEQYF.

The chain combines TRBV6-6 with TRBJ1-5; 7 bases match TRBD1. The CDR3 is made up of 14 amino acids. The V gene's germline CDR1 is MNHNY and CDR2 SVGAGI (reference sequence). J lost 5 bases, V lost 6 bases, and 7 bases had no gene match. The CDR3 bases are TGTGCCAGCAGCTCCAGGGGGTTGGATCAGCCCCAGCATTTT. The encoded protein is CASSSRGLDQPQHF.

There are a few counts of this clone. The rearrangement uses TRBV28 and TRBJ2-2; a possible D gene is TRBD2 (5 bases). Germline CDR1 MDHEN, CDR2 SYDVKM. The V end was cut by 1 base, the J end by 1 base, with 10 bases between. The CDR3 sequence is 16 residues long. The chain's CDR3 is CASSLFAGENTGELFF. In nucleotides, the CDR3 is TGTGCCAGCAGTTTATTTGCGGGCGAGAACACCGGGGAGCTGTTTTTT.

This chain connects TRBV7-2 to TRBJ1-5; 10 bases align to TRBD1. The CDR3 totals 15 residues. Unmatched junction bases numbered 7, after V lost 5 bases and J lost 6 bases. Germline V gene data show CDR1 as SGHTA and CDR2 as FQGNSA. The CDR3 loop is CASSAGGTGVQPQHF. DNA of the CDR3: TGTGCCAGCAGCGCCGGGGGGACAGGGGTTCAGCCCCAGCATTTT.

This clone was seen a few times. DNA of the CDR3: TGCGCCAGCAGCCCGAGGGACCCGGGGGGCGCTGAAGCTTTCTTT. It yields the protein CASSPRDPGGAEAFF. This chain joins TRBV5-1 and TRBJ1-1; D may be TRBD1 (6 bases). The CDR3 loop spans 15 amino acids. The germline V and J ends were trimmed by 4 bases and 6 bases, with 19 bases remaining between them. Germline V gene data show CDR1 as SGHRS and CDR2 as YFSETQ. Variable domain in full (rest from reference TRBV5-1 and TRBJ1-1): KAGVTQTPRYLIKTRGQQVTLSCSPISGHRSVSWYQQTPGQGLQFLFEYFSETQRNKGNFPGRFSGRQFSNSRSEMNVSTLELGDSALYLCASSPRDPGGAEAFFGQGTRLTVV.

In its sample, this clone was seen a few times. The chain links TRBV6-5 to TRBJ2-3, with 9 bases that match TRBD1. Germline CDR1 reads MNHEY; CDR2 reads SVGAGI. This CDR3 has 16 residues. V was clipped by 0 bases and J by 2 bases; unmatched bases: 3. The CDR3 DNA reads as TGTGCCAGCAGTTACTCGTGGACAGGGGTCACAGATACGCAGTATTTT. Translating gives CASSYSWTGVTDTQYF.

The chain recombines TRBV27 with TRBJ2-6; tentative D call: TRBD1 (6 bases). V lost 3 bases to trimming and J lost 2 bases, with 14 bases between them. The germline V gene encodes CDR1 MNHEY and CDR2 SMNVEV (reference sequence). This CDR3 has 17 amino acids. Written as DNA, the CDR3 is TGTGCCAGCAGTTTCGGGCAGGGGAGAGCTGGGGCCAACGTCCTGACTTTC. Translated, it gives CASSFGQGRAGANVLTF.

V gene TRBV13 combines with J gene TRBJ1-3; the D is unclear. Germline values: CDR1 PRHDT, CDR2 FYEKMQ (reference sequence). The CDR3 length is 15 residues. The V end was cut by 5 bases, the J end by 4 bases, with 15 bases between. CDR3 residues: CASSPRTNVGNTIYF. The CDR3 nucleotides are TGTGCCAGCAGCCCCCGGACCAACGTGGGAAACACCATATATTTT.

This chain links TRBV19 with TRBJ1-3; 8 bases map to TRBD1. CDR1 and CDR2 (germline): LNHDA, SQIVND (reference sequence). The CDR3 has 15 residues. V dropped 9 bases and J dropped 4; count of bases not matched to a gene: 11. The CDR3 nucleotides read TGTGCCAGCTACGACAGGGGTCGAAAGGGAAACACCATATATTTT. Encoded protein: CASYDRGRKGNTIYF.

V is TRBV5-6 and J is TRBJ1-2; tentative D call: TRBD1 (5 bases). The length of the CDR3 is 16 residues. Deletions cut 3 bases from V and 0 bases from J, with 15 bases between. From germline, CDR1 is SGHDT and CDR2 YYEEEE. In DNA form, the CDR3 reads TGTGCCAGCAGCTCGTGGGGGGTTAGCGCTAACTATGGCTACACCTTC. Translation: CASSSWGVSANYGYTF.

The chain uses TRBV2 and TRBJ2-3, with D possibly matching TRBD2 (7 bases). The V end lost 9 bases, the J end lost 2 bases, and 15 bases lay between the germline ends. This CDR3 has 14 amino acids. The germline V gene has CDR1 SNHLY and CDR2 FYNNEI. The CDR3 loop reads CARGGLANTDTQYF. CDR3 nucleotide sequence: TGTGCCAGGGGGGGGCTAGCGAACACAGATACGCAGTATTTT.

The chain couples TRBV20-1 to TRBJ1-2; D unclear. The length of the CDR3 is 11 residues. V lost 6 bases and J lost 3, with 8 bases in between. Per germline, CDR1 DFQATT and CDR2 SNEGSKA (reference sequence). This CDR3 is CSAEWDYGYTF. DNA of the CDR3: TGCAGTGCGGAATGGGACTATGGCTACACCTTC.

The J gene is TRBJ2-6, the V gene TRBV5-8; 7 bases align to TRBD1. The germline CDR1 and CDR2 sequences are SGHTS and YDEGEE. This CDR3 has 16 residues. V lost 0 bases, J lost 1 base, and 1 base stayed unmatched. In nucleotides, the CDR3 is TGTGCCAGCAGCTTGGAGACAGGGTCTGGGGCCAACGTCCTGACTTTC. Amino acid sequence: CASSLETGSGANVLTF. Looking up the rest from reference TRBV5-8 and TRBJ2-6 gives the full variable domain: EAGVTQSPTHLIKTRGQQATLRCSPISGHTSVYWYQQALGLGLQFLLWYDEGEERNRGNFPPRFSGRQFPNYSSELNVNALELEDSALYLCASSLETGSGANVLTFGAGSRLTVL.

The chain combines TRBV5-1 with TRBJ2-3, with D perhaps TRBD2 (6 bases). V was cut by 0 bases and J by 5 bases, with 16 bases left in between. Germline V gene lookup returns CDR1 SGHRS and CDR2 YFSETQ. This CDR3 has 16 amino acids. CDR3 region: CASSLVGAGIRDTQYF. Here the CDR3 DNA reads TGCGCCAGCAGCTTGGTAGGGGCGGGGATCAGAGATACGCAGTATTTT.

The V gene is TRBV19, the J gene TRBJ2-3; either TRBD1 or TRBD2 may supply D (6 bases each). V was shortened by 5 bases and J by 1 base, with 16 bases between the two germline ends. Germline CDR1 reads LNHDA; CDR2 reads SQIVND (reference sequence). This CDR3 comprises 16 residues. This CDR3 is CASSFQLAGGTDTQYF. The CDR3 DNA is TGTGCCAGTAGTTTCCAACTAGCAGGGGGCACAGATACGCAGTATTTT.

In DNA form, the CDR3 reads TGTGCCAGCTCATACAGGAGCCAAGAGACCCAGTACTTC. This sequence encodes CASSYRSQETQYF. V usage is TRBV18 and J usage is TRBJ2-5, with TRBD1 as a possible D gene (5 bases). The CDR3 is 13 amino acids. Trimming removed 5 bases from V and 1 base from J, with 8 bases in between. Germline assignment: CDR1 KGHSH and CDR2 LQKENI.

The chain is built from TRBV11-1 and TRBJ2-1; 7 bases line up with TRBD1. This CDR3 is built from 11 residues. Germline V gene lookup returns CDR1 SGHAT and CDR2 FQDESV (reference sequence). V dropped 3 bases and J dropped 15; count of bases not matched to a gene: 5. The CDR3: CASSFRGGVFF. Here the CDR3 DNA reads TGTGCCAGCAGCTTTCGAGGGGGCGTGTTCTTC.

This chain connects TRBV29-1 to TRBJ1-1, with D possibly being TRBD1 (5 bases). CDR1 and CDR2 from the germline V gene are SQVTM and ANQGSEA. The V end lost 4 bases, the J end lost 6 bases, and 15 bases lay between the germline ends. This CDR3 is 13 amino acids long. The CDR3 here is CSVGGTPGAEAFF. Written as DNA, the CDR3 is TGCAGCGTTGGGGGGACCCCCGGCGCTGAAGCTTTCTTT.

The DNA of the CDR3 is TGTGCCAGCAGTTCCCCTCGACAGCCACCCTACAATGAGCAGTTCTTC. Translated: CASSSPRQPPYNEQFF. The chain links TRBV28 to TRBJ2-1, with a weak D call TRBD1 (5 bases). Germline V gene sequence: CDR1 MDHEN, CDR2 SYDVKM. CDR3 length equals 16 residues. The ends were cut back, 4 bases at V and 2 bases at J, with 15 bases in the middle.

The chain combines TRBV5-1 with TRBJ1-1, with 9 bases matching TRBD1. The germline CDR1 and CDR2 sequences are SGHRS and YFSETQ. The CDR3 loop spans 14 amino acids. V trimming: 3 bases; J trimming: 4 bases; junction bases outside the gene matches: 4. The CDR3 region has the DNA TGCGCCAGCAGCTCCGGGACAGGGCGCACTGAAGCTTTCTTT. Translated: CASSSGTGRTEAFF. The variable domain in full, completed from reference TRBV5-1 and TRBJ1-1, reads KAGVTQTPRYLIKTRGQQVTLSCSPISGHRSVSWYQQTPGQGLQFLFEYFSETQRNKGNFPGRFSGRQFSNSRSEMNVSTLELGDSALYLCASSSGTGRTEAFFGQGTRLTVV.

The rearrangement joins TRBV7-9 to TRBJ2-2; D is unresolved. Germline V gene lookup returns CDR1 SEHNR and CDR2 FQNEAQ (reference sequence). Between the trimmed V and J ends, which lost 7 bases and 2 bases, there was a span of 2 bases. The CDR3 is 11 amino acids. The CDR3 DNA reads as TGTGCCAGCACAAACACCGGGGAGCTGTTTTTT. Its translation is CASTNTGELFF.

J is TRBJ2-3 and V is TRBV19; 13 bases map to TRBD2. There are 15 residues in the CDR3. The germline CDR1 and CDR2 sequences are LNHDA and SQIVND (reference sequence). Germline trimming cut 4 bases from V and 4 bases from J; bases unmatched to any gene: 2. CDR3: CASSTGTSGADTQYF. The DNA of the CDR3 is TGTGCCAGTAGTACGGGGACTAGCGGGGCAGATACGCAGTATTTT.

V and J are TRBV6-4 and TRBJ2-3, with 9 bases that match TRBD2. The V segment lost 6 bases and the J segment 5 bases; nucleotides outside the gene matches: 15. Germline V gene data show CDR1 as MRHNA and CDR2 as SNTAGT. The CDR3 length is 17 residues. CDR3: CASSPARAGGPGDTQYF. In DNA, the CDR3 is TGTGCCAGCAGCCCTGCGCGGGCGGGGGGGCCTGGAGATACGCAGTATTTT.

The chain has TRBV5-1 and TRBJ1-5; 7 positions agree with TRBD1. Germline lookup yields CDR1 SGHRS and CDR2 YFSETQ. The CDR3 totals 14 residues. Germline trimming cut 1 base from V and 6 bases from J; bases unmatched to any gene: 4. CDR3 sequence reads: CASSLTGEGQPQHF. In DNA form, the CDR3 reads TGCGCCAGCAGCTTGACAGGGGAGGGTCAGCCCCAGCATTTT.

The CDR3 nucleotides are TGTGCCAGCAGCTTAAACAGGGCCTACGAGCAGTACTTC. It specifies CASSLNRAYEQYF. The chain has TRBV7-2 and TRBJ2-7; possible D gene TRBD1, 6 bases. Trimming removed 2 bases from V and 2 bases from J, with 7 bases in between. There are 13 residues in the CDR3. CDR1 and CDR2 (germline): SGHTA, FQGNSA.

The chain uses TRBV30 and TRBJ1-5; tentative D call: TRBD1 (5 bases). The germline V and J ends were trimmed by 4 bases and 0 bases, with 13 bases remaining between them. CDR3 length: 15 amino acids. CDR1 is GTSNPN and CDR2 is SVGIG in the germline V gene (reference sequence). CDR3 sequence: CAWTPAGVSNQPQHF. The CDR3 DNA reads TGTGCCTGGACCCCTGCGGGGGTTAGCAATCAGCCCCAGCATTTT.

The V gene is TRBV7-2, the J gene TRBJ2-7, with 13 bases matching TRBD2. This CDR3 has 16 residues. Germline V gene lookup returns CDR1 SGHTA and CDR2 FQGNSA. The V gene end was trimmed by 6 bases and the J gene end by 2 bases; junction bases not matched to a gene: 7. CDR3 residues: CASRETSGRAPYEQYF. The CDR3 DNA reads as TGTGCCAGCAGGGAAACTAGCGGGAGGGCCCCCTACGAGCAGTACTTC.